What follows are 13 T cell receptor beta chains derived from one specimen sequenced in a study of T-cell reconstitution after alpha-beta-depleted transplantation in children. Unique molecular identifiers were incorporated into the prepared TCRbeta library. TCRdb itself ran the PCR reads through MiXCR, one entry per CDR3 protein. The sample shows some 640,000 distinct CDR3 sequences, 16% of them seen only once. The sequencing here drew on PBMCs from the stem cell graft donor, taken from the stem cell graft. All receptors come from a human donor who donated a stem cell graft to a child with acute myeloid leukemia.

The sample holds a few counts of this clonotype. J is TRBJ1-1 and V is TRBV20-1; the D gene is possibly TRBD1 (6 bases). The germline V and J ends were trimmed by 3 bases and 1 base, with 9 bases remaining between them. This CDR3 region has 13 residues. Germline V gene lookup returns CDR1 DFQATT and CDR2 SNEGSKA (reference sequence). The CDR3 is CSARAGENTEAFF. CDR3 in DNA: TGCAGTGCTAGGGCAGGGGAGAACACTGAAGCTTTCTTT.

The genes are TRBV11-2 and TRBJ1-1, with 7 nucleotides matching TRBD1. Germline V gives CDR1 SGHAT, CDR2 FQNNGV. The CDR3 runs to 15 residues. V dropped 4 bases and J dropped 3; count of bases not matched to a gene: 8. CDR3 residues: CASSSTGSMYTEAFF. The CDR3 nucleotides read TGTGCCAGCAGCTCGACAGGGTCTATGTACACTGAAGCTTTCTTT.

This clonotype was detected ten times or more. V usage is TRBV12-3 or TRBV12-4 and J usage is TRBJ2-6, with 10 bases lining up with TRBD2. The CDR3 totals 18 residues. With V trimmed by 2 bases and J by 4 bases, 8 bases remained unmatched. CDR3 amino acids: CASSLRRLAGVGANVLTF. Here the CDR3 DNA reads TGTGCCAGCAGTTTAAGGCGGCTAGCGGGGGTCGGGGCCAACGTCCTGACTTTC.

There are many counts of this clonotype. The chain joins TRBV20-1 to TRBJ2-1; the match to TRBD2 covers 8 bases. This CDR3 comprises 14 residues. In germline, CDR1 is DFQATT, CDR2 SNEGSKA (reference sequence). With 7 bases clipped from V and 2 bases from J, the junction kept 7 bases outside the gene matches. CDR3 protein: CSGAGGGTYNEQFF. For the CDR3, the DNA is TGCAGTGGGGCGGGCGGGGGGACCTACAATGAGCAGTTCTTC.

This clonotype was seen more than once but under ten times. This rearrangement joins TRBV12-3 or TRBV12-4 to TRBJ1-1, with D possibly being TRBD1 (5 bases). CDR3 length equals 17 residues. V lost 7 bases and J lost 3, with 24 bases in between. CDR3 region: CASTPLQAGGHDTEAFF. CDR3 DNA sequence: TGTGCCAGCACCCCTCTACAGGCGGGAGGTCATGACACTGAAGCTTTCTTT.

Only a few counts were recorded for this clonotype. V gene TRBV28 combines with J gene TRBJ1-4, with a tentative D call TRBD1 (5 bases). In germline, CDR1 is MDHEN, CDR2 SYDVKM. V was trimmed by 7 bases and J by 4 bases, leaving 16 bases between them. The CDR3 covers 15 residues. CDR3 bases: TGTGCCAGCACCCCGGTAGGGGCAGGTAATGAAAAACTGTTTTTT. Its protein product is CASTPVGAGNEKLFF.

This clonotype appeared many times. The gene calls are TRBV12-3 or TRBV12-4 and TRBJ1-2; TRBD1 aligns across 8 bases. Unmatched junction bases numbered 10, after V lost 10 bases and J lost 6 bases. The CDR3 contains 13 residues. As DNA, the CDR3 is TGTGCCACACCGGACAGGGACATGGATGGCTACACCTTC. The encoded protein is CATPDRDMDGYTF.

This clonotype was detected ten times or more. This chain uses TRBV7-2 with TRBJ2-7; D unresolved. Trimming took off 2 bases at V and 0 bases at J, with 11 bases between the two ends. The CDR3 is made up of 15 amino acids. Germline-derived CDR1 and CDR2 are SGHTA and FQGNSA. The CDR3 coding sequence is TGTGCCAGCAGCTTACACGGCGGAAGCTCCTACGAGCAGTACTTC. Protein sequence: CASSLHGGSSYEQYF.

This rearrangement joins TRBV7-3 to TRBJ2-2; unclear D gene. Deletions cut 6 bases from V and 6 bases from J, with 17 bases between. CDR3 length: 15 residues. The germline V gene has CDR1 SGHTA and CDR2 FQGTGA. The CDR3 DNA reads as TGTGCCAGCAGGTTTTCCGAGATAGGTTCCGGGGAGCTGTTTTTT. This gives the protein CASRFSEIGSGELFF.

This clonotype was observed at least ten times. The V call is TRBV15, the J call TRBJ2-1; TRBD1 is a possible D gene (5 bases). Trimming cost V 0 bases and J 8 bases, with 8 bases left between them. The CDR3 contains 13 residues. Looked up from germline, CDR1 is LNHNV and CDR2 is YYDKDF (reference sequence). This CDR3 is CATSRDWGDEQFF. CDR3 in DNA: TGTGCCACCAGCAGAGATTGGGGCGATGAGCAGTTCTTC.

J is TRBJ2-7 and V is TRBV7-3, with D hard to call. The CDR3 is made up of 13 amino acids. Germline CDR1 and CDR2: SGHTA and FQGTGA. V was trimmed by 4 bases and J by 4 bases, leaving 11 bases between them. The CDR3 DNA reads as TGTGCCAGCAGCTCCTCGGCCGGGTACGAGCAGTACTTC. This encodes CASSSSAGYEQYF. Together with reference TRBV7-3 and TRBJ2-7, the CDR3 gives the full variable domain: GAGVSQTPSNKVTEKGKYVELRCDPISGHTALYWYRQSLGQGPEFLIYFQGTGAADDSGLPNDRFFAVRPEGSVSTLKIQRTERGDSAVYLCASSSSAGYEQYFGPGTRLTVT.

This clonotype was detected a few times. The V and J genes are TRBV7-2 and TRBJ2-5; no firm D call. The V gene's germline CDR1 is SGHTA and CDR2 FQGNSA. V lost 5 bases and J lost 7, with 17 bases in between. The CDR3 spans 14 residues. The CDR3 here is CASSQVGLAGTQYF. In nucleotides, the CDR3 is TGTGCCAGCAGCCAAGTAGGGCTCGCCGGGACCCAGTACTTC.

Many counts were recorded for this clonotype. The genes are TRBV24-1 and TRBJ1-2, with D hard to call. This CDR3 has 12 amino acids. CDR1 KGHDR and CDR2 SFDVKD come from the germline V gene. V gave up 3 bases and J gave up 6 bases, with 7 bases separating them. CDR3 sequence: CATSDGLNGYTF. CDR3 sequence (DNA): TGTGCCACCAGTGATGGATTAAATGGCTACACCTTC.